Listed here are 13 T cell receptor beta chains from one sample, sequenced in a study of shared clonotypes between healthy human individuals. Clones were read by immunoSEQ multiplex PCR, and TCRdb kept only the in-frame ones, dropping some. The sample includes approximately 1.4 million clones, approximately 98% of them seen just once. Sample: naive CD4+ T cells sorted from blood. Indicated subset: CD45RA+ positively selected. These receptors all stem from a man younger than 45 in good health.

The rearrangement joins TRBV6-5 to TRBJ1-4; perhaps TRBD1 as D (5 bases). The germline CDR1 and CDR2 sequences are MNHEY and SVGAGI. The CDR3 is made up of 16 amino acids. V was trimmed by 2 bases and J by 8 bases, leaving 18 bases between them. CDR3 protein: CASSYTGVRPEEKLFF. In DNA, the CDR3 is TGTGCCAGCAGTTACACGGGGGTCAGACCTGAAGAAAAACTGTTTTTT.

The genes are TRBV9 and TRBJ2-2, with 12 bases fitting TRBD2. Germline V gene sequence: CDR1 SGDLS, CDR2 YYNGEE. Unmatched junction bases numbered 7, after V lost 4 bases and J lost 0 bases. There are 18 residues in the CDR3. Here the CDR3 reads CASSPRRTSGANTGELFF. CDR3 DNA sequence: TGTGCCAGCAGCCCCAGGAGGACTAGCGGGGCGAACACCGGGGAGCTGTTTTTT.

The rearrangement joins TRBV5-4 to TRBJ1-2; D is unresolved. Germline V lookup: CDR1 SGHNT, CDR2 YYREEE (reference sequence). Trimming removed 5 bases at V and 2 bases at J, with 7 bases between. This CDR3 is 12 amino acids long. In nucleotides, the CDR3 is TGTGCCAGCAGAACAGCCAACTATGGCTACACCTTC. Residues: CASRTANYGYTF. Supplemented by reference TRBV5-4 and TRBJ1-2, the full variable domain reads ETGVTQSPTHLIKTRGQQVTLRCSSQSGHNTVSWYQQALGQGPQFIFQYYREEENGRGNFPPRFSGLQFPNYSSELNVNALELDDSALYLCASRTANYGYTFGSGTRLTVV.

The chain joins TRBV2 to TRBJ1-2; TRBD1 matches at 7 bases. CDR1 is SNHLY and CDR2 is FYNNEI in the germline V gene. With V trimmed by 10 bases and J by 4 bases, 3 bases remained unmatched. The CDR3 has 11 residues. The CDR3 is CAIRQGYGYTF. The CDR3, as DNA: TGTGCCATAAGACAGGGCTATGGCTACACCTTC.

V gene TRBV7-9 combines with J gene TRBJ1-2; a weak D match, TRBD1 (6 bases). Germline CDR1 is SEHNR and CDR2 is FQNEAQ (reference sequence). V gave up 5 bases and J gave up 6 bases, with 22 bases separating them. CDR3 length: 16 residues. The CDR3 here is CASSGPRGLQGNGYTF. CDR3 in DNA: TGTGCCAGCAGCGGCCCCAGAGGGTTGCAGGGGAATGGCTACACCTTC.

The chain uses TRBV5-4 and TRBJ2-7; D gene unclear. CDR1 and CDR2 from the germline V gene are SGHNT and YYREEE (reference sequence). This CDR3 spans 15 amino acids. Trimming removed 2 bases from V and 4 bases from J, with 16 bases in between. The CDR3 loop is CASSFGRVRAYEQYF. CDR3 DNA sequence: TGTGCCAGCAGCTTCGGGCGCGTTCGGGCATACGAGCAGTACTTC.

This clone was counted once. The chain employs TRBV28 and TRBJ2-7; 9 bases agree with TRBD1. CDR3 length: 16 residues. V shed 2 bases, J shed 0 bases, and the junction held 5 bases outside the gene matches. Germline V gene lookup returns CDR1 MDHEN and CDR2 SYDVKM. CDR3 residues: CASSLGQGPSSYEQYF. The CDR3 DNA reads TGTGCCAGCAGTTTAGGACAGGGGCCGAGCTCCTACGAGCAGTACTTC.

The chain combines TRBV21-1 with TRBJ2-4; TRBD1 is the table's D call and was not checked against the DNA. TRBV21-1 is assigned pseudogene status. CDR3 length equals 11 residues. DNA of the CDR3: TGTGCCAGCAGCAAAAAGGGGGACAGGTACTTC. Its translation is CASSKKGDRYF.

The CDR3 here is CASSPWGMGQGRLNEQFF. CDR3 in DNA: TGTGCCAGCAGCCCCTGGGGGATGGGACAGGGGCGACTCAATGAGCAGTTCTTC. V usage is TRBV7-9 and J usage is TRBJ2-1; TRBD1 agrees at 10 bases. Trimming at V came to 5 bases and at J to 6 bases, leaving 16 bases not matched to a gene. The CDR3 totals 18 residues. Germline lookup yields CDR1 SEHNR and CDR2 FQNEAQ (reference sequence).

The chain uses TRBV19 and TRBJ1-5, with 9 bases identical to TRBD1. J gave up 1 base and V 9 bases, and 7 bases lay outside the gene matches. This CDR3 is 15 amino acids long. Germline assignment: CDR1 LNHDA and CDR2 SQIVND (reference sequence). The CDR3 nucleotides are TGTGCCAGCGAGACGACAGGGGGGAGCAATCAGCCCCAGCATTTT. This sequence encodes CASETTGGSNQPQHF.

This rearrangement joins TRBV11-2 to TRBJ1-5; no firm D call. CDR3 length equals 13 residues. CDR1 and CDR2 from the germline V gene are SGHAT and FQNNGV. Deletions cut 1 base from V and 8 bases from J, with 9 bases between. The CDR3 DNA is TGTGCCAGCAGCTTAGGGCTAGGTGAGCCCCAGCATTTT. This sequence encodes CASSLGLGEPQHF.

The chain joins TRBV2 to TRBJ1-5; tentative D call: TRBD1 (5 bases). Trimming cost V 7 bases and J 6 bases, with 13 bases left between them. The CDR3 covers 13 residues. Germline CDR1 is SNHLY and CDR2 is FYNNEI. The CDR3 loop reads CASKGRVVQPQHF. The CDR3 DNA follows: TGTGCCAGCAAGGGGAGGGTTGTTCAGCCCCAGCATTTT.

V is TRBV19 and J is TRBJ2-7, with TRBD2 identical over 8 bases. The CDR3 spans 14 residues. The V segment lost 5 bases and the J segment 8 bases; nucleotides outside the gene matches: 11. Germline lookup yields CDR1 LNHDA and CDR2 SQIVND (reference sequence). CDR3 bases: TGTGCCAGTAGTTTGACGCCGGGACTAGAAAAGCAGTACTTC. This translates into CASSLTPGLEKQYF.